The 24 T cell receptor beta chains in this list originate from one sample, sequenced in a study of blood T cell repertoires in COVID-19. Libraries were prepared by immunoSEQ multiplex PCR; TCRdb keeps only in-frame clonotypes and omits some of them. This table holds over 100,000 clones, about 70% found once. Sequencing input: peripheral blood. Source of these receptors: a woman between 65 and 79 years old with acute or convalescent COVID-19.

The chain links TRBV7-2 to TRBJ1-2; possible D gene TRBD1, 5 bases. The CDR3 is made up of 14 amino acids. CDR1 and CDR2 (germline): SGHTA, FQGNSA. Trimming left V 6 bases short and J 4 bases short, with 15 bases between. This CDR3 reads CASRVDNPSYGYTF. The CDR3 DNA follows: TGTGCCAGCAGGGTGGACAATCCTTCCTATGGCTACACCTTC.

The V gene is TRBV5-4, the J gene TRBJ2-7; D ambiguous. The germline gives CDR1 SGHNT, CDR2 YYREEE (reference sequence). The CDR3 extends over 14 amino acids. V was shortened by 0 bases and J by 0 bases, with 7 bases between the two germline ends. The CDR3 region has the DNA TGTGCCAGCAGCTTGGACACCTCCTCCTACGAGCAGTACTTC. Translated, it gives CASSLDTSSYEQYF.

This clone was found a few times. J is TRBJ1-2 and V is TRBV7-2, with 7 bases aligning to TRBD1. The CDR3 runs to 14 residues. Trimming cost V 5 bases and J 4 bases; bases outside gene matches: 7. Germline V gene sequence: CDR1 SGHTA, CDR2 FQGNSA. CDR3 nucleotide sequence: TGTGCCAGCAGCCCACCGGGACAGTTCTATGGCTACACCTTC. Protein sequence: CASSPPGQFYGYTF.

The chain recombines TRBV4-3 with TRBJ1-1, with D perhaps TRBD1 (5 bases). V was cut by 2 bases and J by 4 bases, with 14 bases left in between. The CDR3 covers 15 residues. Germline CDR1 reads LGHNA; CDR2 reads YSLEER. The CDR3 coding sequence is TGCGCCAGCAGCCAAACAACAGGTCACTCCACTGAAGCTTTCTTT. It is translated as CASSQTTGHSTEAFF.

CDR3: CASSLPRTSPYEQYF. In nucleotides, the CDR3 is TGTGCCAGCAGCCTCCCCCGGACTAGCCCCTACGAGCAGTACTTC. The V and J genes are TRBV3-1 (or the pseudogene TRBV3-2) and TRBJ2-7, with TRBD2 matching over 8 bases. Germline values: CDR1 LGHDT, CDR2 YNNKEL (reference sequence). V dropped 4 bases and J dropped 2; count of bases not matched to a gene: 7. The CDR3 contains 15 residues.

This clone appeared a few times. This chain uses TRBV4-3 with TRBJ1-1, with 8 nucleotides matching TRBD1. The V segment lost 4 bases and the J segment 3 bases; nucleotides outside the gene matches: 7. CDR1 is LGHNA and CDR2 is YSLEER in the germline V gene. The CDR3 runs 15 residues. This CDR3 reads CASSPTRGQDTEAFF. CDR3 nucleotides: TGCGCCAGCAGCCCGACCCGGGGACAGGACACTGAAGCTTTCTTT.

The rearrangement uses TRBV10-3 and TRBJ2-3; perhaps TRBD2 as D (6 bases). V lost 6 bases to trimming and J lost 3 bases, with 16 bases between them. CDR3 length: 15 amino acids. The germline V gene has CDR1 ENHRY and CDR2 SYGVKD. CDR3 sequence reads: CAIRLSEGTTDTQYF. CDR3 in DNA: TGTGCCATCAGGTTGTCGGAGGGGACTACAGATACGCAGTATTTT.

The chain is built from TRBV3-1 (or the pseudogene TRBV3-2) and TRBJ1-6, with TRBD1 matching 10 bases. This CDR3 region has 16 residues. Per germline, CDR1 LGHDT and CDR2 YNNKEL (reference sequence). V dropped 6 bases and J dropped 7; count of bases not matched to a gene: 9. The CDR3: CASSTSWTGGNSPLHF. The CDR3 bases are TGTGCCAGCAGTACTTCCTGGACAGGGGGAAATTCACCCCTCCACTTT.

CDR3 amino acids: CASSQARAQPQHF. DNA for the CDR3: TGTGCCAGCAGCCAAGCCAGGGCTCAGCCCCAGCATTTT. The chain couples TRBV14 to TRBJ1-5; a weak D match, TRBD1 (5 bases). With 1 base removed from V and 6 bases from J, the gap between germline ends came to 7 bases. Germline loops: CDR1 SGHDN, CDR2 FVKESK. There are 13 residues in the CDR3.

J is TRBJ2-1 and V is TRBV7-9; possible D gene TRBD2, 6 bases. The germline V gene has CDR1 SEHNR and CDR2 FQNEAQ (reference sequence). Trimming cost V 3 bases and J 8 bases, with 11 bases left between them. This CDR3 comprises 13 residues. Written as DNA, the CDR3 is TGTGCCAGCAGCTTGAGCGGCGGGGATGAGCAGTTCTTC. This sequence encodes CASSLSGGDEQFF.

The chain couples TRBV9 to TRBJ1-5, with no clear D. The ends were cut back, 1 base at V and 2 bases at J, with 10 bases in the middle. The CDR3 spans 15 residues. Germline lookup yields CDR1 SGDLS and CDR2 YYNGEE. The CDR3, as DNA: TGTGCCAGCAGCGTAAGCAGCGAGGGCAATCAGCCCCAGCATTTT. Its protein product is CASSVSSEGNQPQHF.

The CDR3 DNA follows: TGCGCCAGCACCCGCGGTTCTAGCGGGAGGAGCACAGATACGCAGTATTTT. Amino acid sequence: CASTRGSSGRSTDTQYF. The rearrangement joins TRBV5-1 to TRBJ2-3; 11 bases fit TRBD2. CDR3 length: 17 residues. Looked up from germline, CDR1 is SGHRS and CDR2 is YFSETQ. Losses at the gene ends were 6 bases for V and 0 bases for J; bases not matched to a gene: 9.

V usage is TRBV10-3 and J usage is TRBJ1-2, with D possibly being TRBD1 (6 bases). V was pared by 8 bases and J by 2 bases, with 6 bases between. The CDR3 has 11 amino acids. Per germline, CDR1 ENHRY and CDR2 SYGVKD. The chain's CDR3 is CAIGTNYGYTF. The CDR3 DNA reads as TGTGCCATCGGGACAAACTATGGCTACACCTTC.

The CDR3 sequence is CASSQTNTGELFF. The CDR3 nucleotides are TGTGCCAGCTCCCAGACGAACACCGGGGAGCTGTTTTTT. The rearrangement uses TRBV18 and TRBJ2-2; D not resolved. Germline V gene data show CDR1 as KGHSH and CDR2 as LQKENI. The CDR3 length is 13 residues. The V gene lost 6 bases and the J gene lost 0 bases, with 5 bases spanning the gap.

V and J are TRBV6-6 and TRBJ1-1; 8 bases line up with TRBD1. V shed 2 bases, J shed 4 bases, and the junction held 6 bases outside the gene matches. The CDR3 is 15 amino acids. Germline CDR1 is MNHNY and CDR2 is SVGAGI (reference sequence). CDR3 sequence reads: CASSYPPDRGTEAFF. In nucleotides, the CDR3 is TGTGCCAGCAGTTACCCCCCCGACAGGGGCACTGAAGCTTTCTTT.

The J gene is TRBJ2-1, the V gene TRBV5-6; possibly TRBD2 for D (5 bases). Trimming removed 5 bases at V and 10 bases at J, with 10 bases between. The CDR3 is 11 residues long. Germline CDR1 is SGHDT and CDR2 is YYEEEE. CDR3 in DNA: TGTGCCAGCAGTCTCGAGCGGGAGCAGTTCTTC. Its protein is CASSLEREQFF.

This clone was counted a single time. The CDR3 reads CASSVDGGTDTQYF. For the CDR3, the DNA is TGTGCCAGCAGCGTAGACGGGGGCACAGATACGCAGTATTTT. The rearrangement joins TRBV9 to TRBJ2-3; possibly TRBD2 for D (5 bases). CDR3 length equals 14 residues. Trimming left V 0 bases short and J 1 base short, with 6 bases between. Germline V lookup: CDR1 SGDLS, CDR2 YYNGEE.

This chain connects TRBV7-2 to TRBJ2-3, with D possibly TRBD1 on 6 matching bases. Germline CDR1 SGHTA, CDR2 FQGNSA. With 3 bases removed from V and 0 bases from J, the gap between germline ends came to 16 bases. This CDR3 has 17 residues. The CDR3 region is CASSFDSRGISTDTQYF. Written as DNA, the CDR3 is TGTGCCAGCAGCTTCGACTCCAGGGGAATCAGCACAGATACGCAGTATTTT.

The chain recombines TRBV4-2 with TRBJ2-1; D call uncertain. The V gene's germline CDR1 is LGHNA and CDR2 YNFKEQ. The V end was cut by 0 bases, the J end by 3 bases, with 9 bases between. This CDR3 spans 15 amino acids. The CDR3 DNA reads TGTGCCAGCAGCCAAGATCTAGAAAGCTACAATGAGCAGTTCTTC. Translated, it gives CASSQDLESYNEQFF.

The chain employs TRBV6-5 and TRBJ2-3; TRBD2 might be the D (5 bases). V lost 7 bases, J lost 0 bases, and 11 bases lay in between. Germline V gives CDR1 MNHEY, CDR2 SVGAGI. This CDR3 has 14 amino acids. The DNA of the CDR3 is TGTGCCAGCAAACTAGAAGGTAGCACAGATACGCAGTATTTT. Protein sequence: CASKLEGSTDTQYF.

The chain has TRBV7-2 and TRBJ1-5; D gene uncertain. V shed 2 bases and J shed 5 bases, with 7 bases lying between them. Germline lookup yields CDR1 SGHTA and CDR2 FQGNSA. The CDR3 runs 13 residues. The CDR3 DNA reads as TGTGCCAGCAGCTTATTTGAGGATCAGCCCCAGCATTTT. Encoded protein: CASSLFEDQPQHF.

The gene calls are TRBV7-2 and TRBJ1-2; 8 bases agree with TRBD1. The CDR3 contains 14 residues. J gave up 7 bases and V 6 bases, and 10 bases lay outside the gene matches. Germline V gene data show CDR1 as SGHTA and CDR2 as FQGNSA. The CDR3 DNA reads TGTGCCAGCAGTCCCGGACAGGGCAGGGTTGGCTACACCTTC. Translating it yields CASSPGQGRVGYTF.

The table lists this clone with a few counts. The V and J genes are TRBV7-5 and TRBJ2-7; the D call TRBD1 from the table was never checked on the DNA. TRBV7-5 is a pseudogene. CDR3 length: 16 amino acids. DNA for the CDR3: TGTGCCAGAAGCTTAGCCCGGGACAGGGGGCAATACGAGCAGTACTTC. Its translation: CARSLARDRGQYEQYF.

The chain employs TRBV6-5 and TRBJ2-4; possibly TRBD2 for D (7 bases). CDR3 length: 14 residues. The V gene lost 7 bases and the J gene lost 8 bases, with 18 bases spanning the gap. The germline CDR1 and CDR2 sequences are MNHEY and SVGAGI. As DNA, the CDR3 is TGTGCCAGCAAAATGGGACGGGGGGCGGACATTCAGTACTTC. Amino acids: CASKMGRGADIQYF.